This TCR beta chain was captured by sequencing in a study of blood T cell repertoires in COVID-19. Germline V gene lookup returns CDR1 SGHAT and CDR2 FQDESV (reference sequence). This CDR3 region has 12 residues. V lost 8 bases to trimming and J lost 4 bases, with 11 bases between them. Profiled with immunoSEQ multiplex PCR; TCRdb holds only in-frame clones, not every one. The data contain about 230,000 clones, 75% to 85% of them seen just once; the ten biggest clones take up around 7.2%. This TCR derives from a woman aged 80 or over with COVID-19, enrolled during active disease. The sample taken for sequencing was peripheral blood. The chain combines TRBV11-1 with TRBJ2-5; a weak D match, TRBD2 (6 bases). CDR3 nucleotides: TGTGCCAGCGCCGCGGGGTTAGAGACCCAGTACTTC. Protein sequence: CASAAGLETQYF.